The 27 T cell receptor beta chains below come from one sample, sequenced in a study of blood T cell repertoires in COVID-19 (dated by TCRdb to 2019 to 2021). The method was the immunoSEQ multiplex PCR assay. TCRdb's version of the immuneACCESS table is confined to in-frame rearrangements and falls short of the full clone set. An unresolved V gene accounts for under half of the shortfall where checked; the remainder is of unknown origin. This sample is represented by 290,000 or so clones; 80% to 95% of them were singletons. The ten largest make up approximately 1.2% of the sample. Sequenced sample: PBMCs or T cells enriched from blood (not recorded which). The receptors originated from a woman under 40 who had recovered from COVID-19.

V and J are TRBV19 and TRBJ1-5, with 9 bases identical to TRBD1. J was trimmed by 1 base and V by 3 bases; bases with no gene match: 7. The CDR3 contains 17 residues. Germline V gene data show CDR1 as LNHDA and CDR2 as SQIVND (reference sequence). The CDR3 DNA follows: TGTGCCAGTAGTATCCGACAGGGGGGAACGAGCAATCAGCCCCAGCATTTT. Translated, it gives CASSIRQGGTSNQPQHF. Based on the CDR3 plus reference TRBV19 and TRBJ1-5, the full variable domain is DGGITQSPKYLFRKEGQNVTLSCEQNLNHDAMYWYRQDPGQGLRLIYYSQIVNDFQKGDIAEGYSVSREKKESFPLTVTSAQKNPTAFYLCASSIRQGGTSNQPQHFGDGTRLSIL.

V and J are TRBV6-2 or TRBV6-3 and TRBJ2-5, with 8 nucleotides matching TRBD2. V trimming: 5 bases; J trimming: 4 bases; junction bases outside the gene matches: 3. This CDR3 contains 13 residues. Germline V gene sequence: CDR1 MNHEY, CDR2 SVGEGT. The CDR3 DNA sequence: TGTGCCAGCAGTGGACTAGCTGTAGAGACCCAGTACTTC. Amino acid sequence: CASSGLAVETQYF.

The chain uses TRBV19 and TRBJ1-5; 7 bases are a match to TRBD1. This CDR3 has 14 amino acids. The germline gives CDR1 LNHDA, CDR2 SQIVND (reference sequence). J lost 6 bases, V lost 7 bases, and 9 bases had no gene match. The CDR3 bases are TGTGCCAGTACCACCGGACAGGAGGGTCAGCCCCAGCATTTT. This sequence encodes CASTTGQEGQPQHF.

The CDR3 is CASSFLSGTEGRKLFF. The CDR3 DNA sequence: TGTGCCAGCAGTTTTTTAAGTGGGACGGAGGGTCGAAAACTGTTTTTT. The chain has TRBV28 and TRBJ1-4, with a weak D call TRBD1 (5 bases). V was cut by 3 bases and J by 10 bases, with 21 bases left in between. In germline, CDR1 is MDHEN, CDR2 SYDVKM. CDR3 length equals 16 residues.

The V call is TRBV28, the J call TRBJ1-4; 7 bases align to TRBD1. Per germline, CDR1 MDHEN and CDR2 SYDVKM. Unmatched junction bases numbered 10, after V lost 5 bases and J lost 10 bases. The CDR3 has 14 amino acids. The CDR3 sequence: CASSAHRDSTKLFF. The CDR3 nucleotides are TGTGCCAGCAGTGCACACCGGGACAGCACAAAACTGTTTTTT.

The J gene is TRBJ2-1, the V gene TRBV9, with 7 nucleotides matching TRBD2. V lost 4 bases and J lost 0; bases outside the gene matches: 10. This CDR3 has 17 amino acids. Germline CDR1 SGDLS, CDR2 YYNGEE. CDR3 nucleotides: TGTGCCAGCAGCCCAGGGAGGGGAGGTCCCTCCTACAATGAGCAGTTCTTC. Its translation is CASSPGRGGPSYNEQFF.

The chain employs TRBV5-4 and TRBJ2-7; TRBD1 aligns across 7 bases. J gave up 0 bases and V 4 bases, and 4 bases lay outside the gene matches. From germline, CDR1 is SGHNT and CDR2 YYREEE (reference sequence). The CDR3 is 14 residues long. The CDR3 spells CASSGRDSSYEQYF. CDR3 bases: TGTGCCAGCAGCGGCCGGGACAGCTCCTACGAGCAGTACTTC. The full variable domain, its missing parts supplied by reference TRBV5-4 and TRBJ2-7, is ETGVTQSPTHLIKTRGQQVTLRCSSQSGHNTVSWYQQALGQGPQFIFQYYREEENGRGNFPPRFSGLQFPNYSSELNVNALELDDSALYLCASSGRDSSYEQYFGPGTRLTVT.

This clone was counted a single time. The chain recombines TRBV23-1 with TRBJ2-5; 11 bases agree with TRBD1. TRBV23-1 falls under the ORF class, with uncertain function. J gave up 0 bases and V 7 bases, and 16 bases lay outside the gene matches. The CDR3 consists of 19 residues. CDR3 sequence (DNA): TGCGCCAGCACCTATCCCGGGACAGGGGGAAAGGGTTACCAAGAGACCCAGTACTTC. Amino acid sequence: CASTYPGTGGKGYQETQYF.

The V gene is TRBV5-1, the J gene TRBJ1-4; 7 bases align to TRBD1. The length of the CDR3 is 14 residues. Per germline, CDR1 SGHRS and CDR2 YFSETQ. V dropped 4 bases and J dropped 4; count of bases not matched to a gene: 4. CDR3 coding DNA: TGCGCCAGCAGCACCGGGACAGTTAATGAAAAACTGTTTTTT. The encoded protein is CASSTGTVNEKLFF.

The V and J genes are TRBV30 and TRBJ1-3; D is unclear. The CDR3 has 12 residues. CDR1 and CDR2 from the germline V gene are GTSNPN and SVGIG (reference sequence). V was pared by 3 bases and J by 5 bases, with 8 bases between. The CDR3 bases are TGTGCCTGGAGCCCCCAGAGAAACACCATATATTTT. Its protein product is CAWSPQRNTIYF.

The genes are TRBV7-3 and TRBJ2-5; 7 positions agree with TRBD2. There are 15 residues in the CDR3. Germline-derived CDR1 and CDR2 are SGHTA and FQGTGA. The J segment lost 1 base and the V segment lost 1 base, leaving 3 bases of the junction unmatched. CDR3 loop: CASSLSSGPQETQYF. The CDR3 nucleotides read TGTGCCAGCAGCTTAAGTAGCGGGCCCCAAGAGACCCAGTACTTC.

V gene TRBV6-5 combines with J gene TRBJ1-4, with D perhaps matching TRBD1 (6 bases). Germline CDR1 reads MNHEY; CDR2 reads SVGAGI. This CDR3 has 13 residues. The V end was cut by 7 bases, the J end by 10 bases, with 16 bases between. The CDR3 nucleotides read TGTGCCAGCACCCCGCAAAGGGGGGGAAAACTGTTTTTT. It specifies CASTPQRGGKLFF.

This chain connects TRBV7-2 to TRBJ1-1; D possibly corresponds to TRBD1 (5 bases). V lost 1 base and J lost 6, with 9 bases in between. CDR1 and CDR2 from the germline V gene are SGHTA and FQGNSA. CDR3 length equals 13 residues. Here the CDR3 reads CASSLEAGPEAFF. CDR3 nucleotide sequence: TGTGCCAGCAGCTTAGAGGCAGGGCCTGAAGCTTTCTTT.

The CDR3 DNA reads as TGTGCCTGGAGTGTTTGGGGGGAAGAGACCCAGTACTTC. Translating gives CAWSVWGEETQYF. This chain links TRBV30 with TRBJ2-5, with D maybe TRBD2 (6 bases). Germline CDR1 and CDR2: GTSNPN and SVGIG (reference sequence). The CDR3 length is 13 residues. Trimming took 0 bases from V and 3 from J, leaving 8 bases between them.

The chain has TRBV5-1 and TRBJ1-2; tentatively, D is TRBD1 (6 bases). CDR1 and CDR2 (germline): SGHRS, YFSETQ. V was clipped by 0 bases and J by 4 bases, with 10 bases between them. There are 14 residues in the CDR3. The CDR3 DNA sequence: TGCGCCAGCAGCTTGGCTGGGGGCGGCTATGGCTACACCTTC. It codes for CASSLAGGGYGYTF.

The chain uses TRBV15 and TRBJ1-1, with 7 bases aligning to TRBD1. Germline values: CDR1 LNHNV, CDR2 YYDKDF (reference sequence). The CDR3 contains 13 residues. The V segment lost 4 bases and the J segment 5 bases; nucleotides outside the gene matches: 4. The CDR3 is CATSKQGRTEAFF. The CDR3 coding sequence is TGTGCCACCAGCAAACAGGGGAGGACTGAAGCTTTCTTT.

This clone occurred once. The chain carries TRBV7-9 and TRBJ2-1; D remains ambiguous. Germline V gives CDR1 SEHNR, CDR2 FQNEAQ (reference sequence). The V and J ends lost 5 bases and 8 bases respectively, with 16 bases between them. This CDR3 is 14 amino acids long. DNA of the CDR3: TGTGCCAGCAGCCCAGAGGTGGTAATCCATGAGCAGTTCTTC. It specifies CASSPEVVIHEQFF.

The chain has TRBV13 and TRBJ2-7; D is uncertain. Looked up from germline, CDR1 is PRHDT and CDR2 is FYEKMQ (reference sequence). The CDR3 runs 14 residues. V lost 0 bases and J lost 2, with 8 bases in between. CDR3 region: CASSLGLLTYEQYF. DNA of the CDR3: TGTGCCAGCAGCTTAGGTTTGCTAACCTACGAGCAGTACTTC.

The chain combines TRBV29-1 with TRBJ2-5; 11 bases fit TRBD1. Germline CDR1 is SQVTM and CDR2 is ANQGSEA. The CDR3 is made up of 14 amino acids. With V trimmed by 6 bases and J by 5 bases, 8 bases remained unmatched. The CDR3 sequence: CSVQDRGRLETQYF. The CDR3 DNA reads as TGCAGCGTCCAGGACAGGGGGCGCTTGGAGACCCAGTACTTC. The entire variable domain, with the rest obtained from reference TRBV29-1 and TRBJ2-5, is as follows: SAVISQKPSRDICQRGTSLTIQCQVDSQVTMMFWYRQQPGQSLTLIATANQGSEATYESGFVIDKFPISRPNLTFSTLTVSNMSPEDSSIYLCSVQDRGRLETQYFGPGTRLLVL.

The chain employs TRBV5-1 and TRBJ1-2; TRBD1 matches 7 bases. Germline V gene lookup returns CDR1 SGHRS and CDR2 YFSETQ. With V trimmed by 4 bases and J by 7 bases, 7 bases remained unmatched. This CDR3 comprises 13 residues. The CDR3 region has the DNA TGCGCCAGCAGCCTAGGACAGGAGGCTGGCTACACCTTC. As protein: CASSLGQEAGYTF. Combining the CDR3 with reference TRBV5-1 and TRBJ1-2 gives the whole variable domain KAGVTQTPRYLIKTRGQQVTLSCSPISGHRSVSWYQQTPGQGLQFLFEYFSETQRNKGNFPGRFSGRQFSNSRSEMNVSTLELGDSALYLCASSLGQEAGYTFGSGTRLTVV.

The J gene is TRBJ2-3, the V gene TRBV7-9, with 9 positions matching TRBD2. CDR3 length: 18 amino acids. CDR1 SEHNR and CDR2 FQNEAQ come from the germline V gene (reference sequence). V was pared by 1 base and J by 1 base, with 9 bases of the junction left unmatched. CDR3 sequence: CASSLVKAAGGRTDTQYF. Here the CDR3 DNA reads TGTGCCAGCAGCTTAGTAAAGGCAGCGGGAGGACGCACAGATACGCAGTATTTT.

The CDR3 DNA reads as TGCGCCAGCAGTGAGGGCCGGGGCACAGATACGCAGTATTTT. Encoded protein: CASSEGRGTDTQYF. The chain employs TRBV10-1 and TRBJ2-3; D unclear. CDR1 and CDR2 (germline): WNHNN, SYGVQD (reference sequence). V lost 2 bases, J lost 1 base, and 7 bases lay in between. The CDR3 sequence is 14 residues long.

The rearrangement joins TRBV7-9 to TRBJ1-2; 9 nucleotides align to TRBD1. V lost 2 bases and J lost 5; bases outside the gene matches: 3. CDR3 size: 14 residues. Germline lookup yields CDR1 SEHNR and CDR2 FQNEAQ (reference sequence). CDR3: CASSLRDREYGYTF. The CDR3 DNA sequence: TGTGCCAGCAGCTTAAGGGACAGGGAATATGGCTACACCTTC.

Comment on this clone: A read error may account for a junction end that differs from germline. This sequence joins TRBV30 and TRBJ2-7, with TRBD1 matching 11 bases. Germline V CDR1 and CDR2: GTSNPN, SVGIG (reference sequence). The CDR3 length is 13 residues. CDR3 region: CAWSTIPDRGLHF. The CDR3 nucleotides read TGTGCCTGGAGCACTATCCCGGACAGGGGGCTTCACTTC.

This chain links TRBV19 with TRBJ1-5; tentative D call: TRBD1 (5 bases). The V end lost 7 bases, the J end lost 3 bases, and 13 bases lay between the germline ends. CDR3 length: 14 amino acids. Germline loops: CDR1 LNHDA, CDR2 SQIVND (reference sequence). CDR3 residues: CASTTQVTNQPQHF. In DNA, the CDR3 is TGTGCCAGTACCACACAGGTCACCAATCAGCCCCAGCATTTT.

This rearrangement joins TRBV28 to TRBJ1-1; the D is unclear. The CDR3 has 11 amino acids. Trimming pared 6 bases from V and 6 bases from J, leaving 8 bases between. CDR1 and CDR2 from the germline V gene are MDHEN and SYDVKM. The CDR3 protein is CASSLPAEAFF. DNA of the CDR3: TGTGCCAGCAGCCTTCCTGCTGAAGCTTTCTTT.

This chain uses TRBV28 with TRBJ2-7, with D perhaps matching TRBD2 (6 bases). CDR3 length: 16 residues. Trimming shortened V by 8 bases and J by 2 bases, and 22 bases separated the two germline ends. The germline gives CDR1 MDHEN, CDR2 SYDVKM. Written as DNA, the CDR3 is TGTGCCAGCCCCCCGAGGTGGGCAGAGCGGGCCTACGAGCAGTACTTC. Translated, it gives CASPPRWAERAYEQYF. Combining the CDR3 with reference TRBV28 and TRBJ2-7 gives the whole variable domain DVKVTQSSRYLVKRTGEKVFLECVQDMDHENMFWYRQDPGLGLRLIYFSYDVKMKEKGDIPEGYSVSREKKERFSLILESASTNQTSMYLCASPPRWAERAYEQYFGPGTRLTVT.